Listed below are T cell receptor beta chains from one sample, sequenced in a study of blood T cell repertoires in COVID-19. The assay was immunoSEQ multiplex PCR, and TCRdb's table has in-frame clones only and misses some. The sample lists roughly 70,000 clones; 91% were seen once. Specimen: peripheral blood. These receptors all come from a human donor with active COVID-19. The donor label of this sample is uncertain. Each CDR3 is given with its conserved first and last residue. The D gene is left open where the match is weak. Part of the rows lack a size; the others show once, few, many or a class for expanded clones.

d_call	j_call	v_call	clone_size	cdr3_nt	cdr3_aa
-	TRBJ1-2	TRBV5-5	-	TGTGCCAGCAGCTTGGGCCCGACGGGTGACTATGGCTACACCTTC	CASSLGPTGDYGYTF
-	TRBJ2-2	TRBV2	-	TGTGCCAGCAGGGGGGGGCCGGACACCGGGGAGCTGTTTTTT	CASRGGPDTGELFF
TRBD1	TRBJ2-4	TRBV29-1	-	TGCAGCGCCGGGACAGGGGGCTCGGGAAACATTCAGTACTTC	CSAGTGGSGNIQYF
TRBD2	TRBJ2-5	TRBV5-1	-	TGCGCCAGCAGCGCCCGGGGGGGTGGACCAGAGACCCAGTACTTC	CASSARGGGPETQYF
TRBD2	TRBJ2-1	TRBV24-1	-	TGTGCCACCAGTGATCAACTAGCGGGAGCTAGTGATGAGCAGTTCTTC	CATSDQLAGASDEQFF
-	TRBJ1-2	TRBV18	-	TGTGCCAGCTCACCACCCGACACCTGGGCTGGCTACACCTTC	CASSPPDTWAGYTF
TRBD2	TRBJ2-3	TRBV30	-	TGTGCCTGGAGCAAGGGACTAGCGGGAGCAGATACGCAGTATTTT	CAWSKGLAGADTQYF
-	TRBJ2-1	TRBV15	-	TGTGCCACCAGCGGATCGGAACAGGTCAATGAGCAGTTCTTC	CATSGSEQVNEQFF
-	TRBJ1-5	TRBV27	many	TGTGCCAGCAGTTCCGACAGTTGGCGGCCCCAGCATTTT	CASSSDSWRPQHF
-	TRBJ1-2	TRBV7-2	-	TGTGCCAGCAGCTTAGTCAGGGTCGATGGCTACACCTTC	CASSLVRVDGYTF